This TCR beta chain was profiled in a study of OX40 agonist ivuxolimab in advanced cancers. Sequenced by immunoSEQ multiplex PCR; TCRdb stores in-frame clones only, minus some. The sample lists tens of thousands of clones; 70% to 90% were seen once. On this clone itself: Distinct nucleotide sequences in the sample also encode this CDR3.

Looked up from germline, CDR1 is LGHNA and CDR2 is YSLEER. Trimming stripped 1 base from V and 4 bases from J, with 7 bases between. CDR3 size: 13 residues. The input for sequencing was CD4+ or CD8+ T cells sorted from blood, taken in a trial of the OX40 agonist ivuxolimab. The rearrangement links TRBV4-3 to TRBJ1-2; D is unclear. This sequence was found in an adult with an advanced solid tumor such as melanoma, head and neck, liver or kidney cancer. The CDR3, as DNA: TGCGCCAGCAGCCAAGCGGGGTTCTATGGCTACACCTTC. Protein: CASSQAGFYGYTF.